These 23 T cell receptor beta chains originate from one sample sequenced in a study of cytomegalovirus exposure and HLA in healthy donors. This PCR relied on a set of 60 Vbeta primers and 13 Jbeta primers. This table comes from immunoSEQ multiplex PCR, and its TCRdb copy is limited to in-frame clones, with some not included. The data contain under 200,000 clones, approximately 11% of them seen just once; the ten biggest clones take up approximately 8.4%. Sequenced sample: PBMCs. These receptors originate from a man aged 50-59 years in good health and CMV-seropositive.

Written as DNA, the CDR3 is TGTGCCAGCACCGGTGGGGGGAGCACTGAAGCTTTCTTT. Translated: CASTGGGSTEAFF. The chain carries TRBV7-2 and TRBJ1-1, with D maybe TRBD1 (5 bases). V shed 7 bases and J shed 4 bases, with 13 bases lying between them. The CDR3 consists of 13 residues. Germline assignment: CDR1 SGHTA and CDR2 FQGNSA.

The CDR3 nucleotides are TGTGCCAGCAGCTCGCCGACAGGGGTTCCAGCTAACTATGGCTACACCTTC. This sequence encodes CASSSPTGVPANYGYTF. The chain recombines TRBV7-9 with TRBJ1-2; 8 positions match TRBD1. Germline V gene data show CDR1 as SEHNR and CDR2 as FQNEAQ (reference sequence). CDR3 length: 17 amino acids. With V trimmed by 4 bases and J by 0 bases, 10 bases remained unmatched.

This clone showed up just a few times. The V call is TRBV10-3, the J call TRBJ1-1; 8 positions agree with TRBD1. Germline V gene lookup returns CDR1 ENHRY and CDR2 SYGVKD. With V trimmed by 2 bases and J by 5 bases, 7 bases remained unmatched. This CDR3 contains 15 residues. The CDR3 nucleotides are TGTGCCATCAGTGAGCCTGGACAGGGAGGGACTGAAGCTTTCTTT. Its protein product is CAISEPGQGGTEAFF.

This clone was picked up a small number of times. V is TRBV6-5 and J is TRBJ2-2; 7 bases line up with TRBD2. Germline trimming cut 2 bases from V and 0 bases from J; bases unmatched to any gene: 3. Germline loops: CDR1 MNHEY, CDR2 SVGAGI. This CDR3 region has 16 residues. CDR3 protein: CASSYGRGTNTGELFF. CDR3 DNA sequence: TGTGCCAGCAGTTACGGGCGGGGGACGAACACCGGGGAGCTGTTTTTT.

This chain links TRBV11-2 with TRBJ2-1, with a tentative D call TRBD1 (6 bases). Per germline, CDR1 SGHAT and CDR2 FQNNGV. This CDR3 comprises 12 residues. V was pared by 7 bases and J by 8 bases, with 12 bases between. CDR3 DNA sequence: TGTGCCAGCACCCTCCAGGGGCATGAGCAGTTCTTC. It specifies CASTLQGHEQFF.

This clone turned up a few times. This chain uses TRBV9 with TRBJ2-5, with D possibly being TRBD2 (5 bases). V lost 3 bases, J lost 4 bases, and 10 bases lay in between. This CDR3 is 13 amino acids long. Germline CDR1 is SGDLS and CDR2 is YYNGEE. The CDR3 region is CASSGGVLETQYF. In DNA form, the CDR3 reads TGTGCCAGCAGCGGGGGAGTGTTAGAGACCCAGTACTTC.

This chain joins TRBV11-1 and TRBJ1-1; D possibly corresponds to TRBD1 (6 bases). Looked up from germline, CDR1 is SGHAT and CDR2 is FQDESV (reference sequence). This CDR3 spans 13 amino acids. The V and J ends lost 6 bases and 5 bases respectively, with 13 bases between them. CDR3: CASRLQGRTEAFF. In nucleotides, the CDR3 is TGTGCCAGCAGACTACAGGGAAGGACTGAAGCTTTCTTT.

This clone was picked up a small number of times. The genes are TRBV5-6 and TRBJ1-6; D might be TRBD1 (6 bases). The CDR3 has 16 residues. In germline, CDR1 is SGHDT, CDR2 YYEEEE. V gave up 5 bases and J gave up 0 bases, with 12 bases separating them. The CDR3, as DNA: TGTGCCAGCAGACGGACAGCCCTCTCCTATAATTCACCCCTCCACTTT. Its translation is CASRRTALSYNSPLHF.

V usage is TRBV6-6 and J usage is TRBJ2-7, with TRBD1 identical over 8 bases. V trimming: 6 bases; J trimming: 0 bases; junction bases outside the gene matches: 4. The CDR3 extends over 14 amino acids. Germline lookup yields CDR1 MNHNY and CDR2 SVGAGI (reference sequence). The CDR3 here is CASSRGTGSYEQYF. CDR3 bases: TGTGCCAGCAGCCGGGGGACAGGCTCCTACGAGCAGTACTTC.

Regarding this clone: It may be a read error: a sequence one base away is much more abundant. This specimen includes other DNA sequences encoding the same CDR3. The rearrangement joins TRBV7-2 to TRBJ2-3; D call uncertain. Germline V gene sequence: CDR1 SGHTA, CDR2 FQGNSA. The CDR3 runs to 13 residues. This chain's CDR3 is CASSHRGTDTQYF. In DNA form, the CDR3 reads TGCGCCAGCAGCCACCGGGGCACAGATACGCAGTATTTT.

The chain couples TRBV19 to TRBJ2-3; D is possibly TRBD1 (6 bases). The CDR3 is 15 amino acids. V was cut by 2 bases and J by 1 base, with 10 bases left in between. Germline CDR1 is LNHDA and CDR2 is SQIVND (reference sequence). In DNA form, the CDR3 reads TGTGCCAGTAGTATACGGGACACAGGCACAGATACGCAGTATTTT. Its translation is CASSIRDTGTDTQYF. Full variable domain (outside the CDR3, taken from reference TRBV19 and TRBJ2-3): DGGITQSPKYLFRKEGQNVTLSCEQNLNHDAMYWYRQDPGQGLRLIYYSQIVNDFQKGDIAEGYSVSREKKESFPLTVTSAQKNPTAFYLCASSIRDTGTDTQYFGPGTRLTVL.

The rearrangement uses TRBV10-2 and TRBJ1-2; D ambiguous. Germline V CDR1 and CDR2: WSHSY, SAAADI. This CDR3 has 14 residues. The germline V and J ends were trimmed by 1 base and 7 bases, with 13 bases remaining between them. CDR3 loop: CASSEYGAAGGYTF. The DNA of the CDR3 is TGCGCCAGCAGTGAGTACGGAGCCGCGGGTGGCTACACCTTC.

The genes are TRBV14 and TRBJ1-6; TRBD1 agrees at 9 bases. Germline loops: CDR1 SGHDN, CDR2 FVKESK. The CDR3 runs 15 residues. With 4 bases clipped from V and 7 bases from J, the junction kept 5 bases outside the gene matches. CDR3 amino acids: CASSRGQGMNSPLHF. In DNA, the CDR3 is TGTGCCAGCAGCCGGGGACAGGGAATGAATTCACCCCTCCACTTT.

This rearrangement joins TRBV15 to TRBJ1-5; a possible D gene is TRBD1 (5 bases). V was clipped by 4 bases and J by 5 bases, with 15 bases between them. Germline V gives CDR1 LNHNV, CDR2 YYDKDF (reference sequence). This CDR3 has 15 amino acids. The CDR3 loop reads CATSNPGEVDQPQHF. DNA for the CDR3: TGTGCCACCAGCAACCCGGGGGAAGTGGATCAGCCCCAGCATTTT.

CDR3 protein: CASSLLAGANTGELFF. CDR3 nucleotide sequence: TGTGCCAGCAGCTTGCTAGCGGGGGCCAACACCGGGGAGCTGTTTTTT. The chain combines TRBV5-4 with TRBJ2-2; 10 positions match TRBD2. With 1 base clipped from V and 2 bases from J, the junction kept 2 bases outside the gene matches. The CDR3 is made up of 16 amino acids. From germline, CDR1 is SGHNT and CDR2 YYREEE (reference sequence). Complete variable domain (other parts from reference TRBV5-4 and TRBJ2-2): ETGVTQSPTHLIKTRGQQVTLRCSSQSGHNTVSWYQQALGQGPQFIFQYYREEENGRGNFPPRFSGLQFPNYSSELNVNALELDDSALYLCASSLLAGANTGELFFGEGSRLTVL.

This clone was picked up a small number of times. This sequence joins TRBV27 and TRBJ2-2; 8 bases match TRBD1. V lost 7 bases, J lost 1 base, and 2 bases stayed unmatched. Per the germline V gene, CDR1 is MNHEY and CDR2 is SMNVEV (reference sequence). The CDR3 is 14 amino acids. The CDR3 DNA follows: TGTGCCAGCATCGACAGGGGGAACACCGGGGAGCTGTTTTTT. Translation gives CASIDRGNTGELFF.

The sample holds a few counts of this clone. J is TRBJ2-5 and V is TRBV5-6; TRBD1 matches at 8 bases. CDR1 SGHDT and CDR2 YYEEEE come from the germline V gene. There are 16 residues in the CDR3. With 2 bases clipped from V and 1 base from J, the junction kept 7 bases outside the gene matches. The CDR3 nucleotides are TGTGCCAGCAGCTTTAGGACAGGGAGACCCCAAGAGACCCAGTACTTC. Its protein product is CASSFRTGRPQETQYF.

This chain connects TRBV5-1 to TRBJ2-7; 11 nucleotides match TRBD1. The CDR3 runs to 14 residues. V lost 5 bases and J lost 2; bases outside the gene matches: 3. Germline values: CDR1 SGHRS, CDR2 YFSETQ. DNA of the CDR3: TGCGCCAGCAGACCGGGACAGGGGGCCTACGAGCAGTACGTC. Amino acid sequence: CASRPGQGAYEQYV.

Only a few counts were recorded for this clone. The V and J genes are TRBV4-1 and TRBJ1-4; the D is unclear. This CDR3 spans 17 amino acids. Germline V gene sequence: CDR1 MGHRA, CDR2 YSYEKL. V was shortened by 0 bases and J by 2 bases, with 13 bases between the two germline ends. DNA for the CDR3: TGCGCCAGCAGCCAAGATCCCATCTTTGCGACTAATGAAAAACTGTTTTTT. Its translation: CASSQDPIFATNEKLFF.

This clone was picked up a small number of times. The chain joins TRBV28 to TRBJ1-2; D gene uncertain. The germline V gene has CDR1 MDHEN and CDR2 SYDVKM. The CDR3 is 13 residues long. Trimming pared 2 bases from V and 5 bases from J, leaving 9 bases between. CDR3: CASSLDNSYGYTF. The CDR3 region has the DNA TGTGCCAGCAGTTTAGACAATAGTTATGGCTACACCTTC.

This clone was observed a handful of times. The rearrangement uses TRBV27 and TRBJ2-3; weak D call: TRBD2 (5 bases). The CDR3 covers 15 residues. CDR1 and CDR2 from the germline V gene are MNHEY and SMNVEV (reference sequence). V lost 7 bases and J lost 0, with 14 bases in between. The CDR3 nucleotides read TGTGCCAGCAAAGCCCCAGCGGCTAGCACAGATACGCAGTATTTT. It codes for CASKAPAASTDTQYF.

The chain carries TRBV6-1 and TRBJ1-5; D uncertain. Between the trimmed V and J ends, which lost 1 base and 6 bases, there was a span of 13 bases. From germline, CDR1 is MNHNS and CDR2 SASEGT. This CDR3 is built from 15 residues. The CDR3 bases are TGTGCCAGCAGTGAAGGTAGCGGGGTTCGTCAGCCCCAGCATTTT. Translation gives CASSEGSGVRQPQHF.

This clone was detected a few times. The chain has TRBV19 and TRBJ1-1; D is perhaps TRBD1 (6 bases). V lost 5 bases and J 0 bases, leaving 13 bases between the germline ends. Germline-derived CDR1 and CDR2 are LNHDA and SQIVND (reference sequence). CDR3 length equals 15 residues. CDR3 in DNA: TGTGCCAGTAGTCCGACAGGAGTGGTGAACACTGAAGCTTTCTTT. Its protein is CASSPTGVVNTEAFF.